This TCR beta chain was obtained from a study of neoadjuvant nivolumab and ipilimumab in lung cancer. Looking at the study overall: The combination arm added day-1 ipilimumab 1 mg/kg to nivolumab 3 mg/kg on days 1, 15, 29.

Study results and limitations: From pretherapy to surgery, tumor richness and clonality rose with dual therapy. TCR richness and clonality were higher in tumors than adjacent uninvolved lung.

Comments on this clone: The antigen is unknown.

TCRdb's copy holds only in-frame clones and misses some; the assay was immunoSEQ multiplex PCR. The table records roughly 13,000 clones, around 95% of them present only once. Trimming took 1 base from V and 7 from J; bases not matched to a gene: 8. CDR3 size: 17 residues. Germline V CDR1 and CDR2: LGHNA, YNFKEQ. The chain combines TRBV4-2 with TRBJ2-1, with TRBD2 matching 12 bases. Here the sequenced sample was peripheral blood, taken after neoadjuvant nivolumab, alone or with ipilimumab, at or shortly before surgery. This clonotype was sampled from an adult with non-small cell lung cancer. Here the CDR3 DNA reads TGTGCCAGCAGCCAAGTTTCCGGGCTAGCGGGAGGGAATGAGCAGTTCTTC. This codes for CASSQVSGLAGGNEQFF.